This is a list of T cell receptor beta chains from one sample in a study of blood T cell repertoires in COVID-19. Sequencing used immunoSEQ multiplex PCR; TCRdb keeps in-frame clones, though not all of them. The sample consists of about 220,000 clones, just under 85% of them appearing once. Sequenced material: PBMCs or T cells enriched from blood (not recorded which). The source is a woman aged 40-49 years with acute COVID-19. Each CDR3 is given with its conserved first and last residue. The D gene is left open where the match is weak. Only part of the rows carry a size: once, few, many, or a class if the clone is expanded.

j_gene	d_gene	abundance	v_gene	CDR3aa	CDR3nt
TRBJ1-3	NA	once	TRBV11-2	CASSTNQAVWGNTIYF	TGTGCCAGCAGCACGAATCAGGCTGTCTGGGGAAACACCATATATTTT
TRBJ1-2	NA	NA	TRBV29-1	CSVLHGHRTLYGYTF	TGCAGCGTCCTACACGGACATAGAACCCTCTATGGCTACACCTTC
TRBJ2-1	NA	NA	TRBV10-3	CAIMDLEGPNEQFF	TGTGCCATCATGGACTTGGAAGGCCCAAATGAGCAGTTCTTC
TRBJ2-3	TRBD1	NA	TRBV4-3	CASSQGGPGGDTQYF	TGCGCCAGCAGCCAAGGGGGACCAGGGGGAGATACGCAGTATTTT
TRBJ1-2	NA	NA	TRBV6-5	CASSPVGWGYTF	TGTGCCAGCAGTCCGGTCGGTTGGGGCTACACCTTC
TRBJ1-5	TRBD1	NA	TRBV3-1/TRBV3-2	CASSRDRGNNQPQHF	TGTGCCAGCAGCCGGGACAGGGGGAACAATCAGCCCCAGCATTTT
TRBJ2-7	TRBD1	NA	TRBV2	CASSGTGRYEQYF	TGTGCCAGCAGTGGGACAGGGAGATACGAGCAGTACTTC
TRBJ2-6	NA	NA	TRBV21-1	CASSKSTGISGANVLTF	TGTGCCAGCAGCAAATCGACAGGCATCTCTGGGGCCAACGTCCTGACTTTC
TRBJ1-3	NA	NA	TRBV7-8	CASSPHASGNTIYF	TGTGCCAGCAGCCCACACGCCTCTGGAAACACCATATATTTT
TRBJ2-7	TRBD2	NA	TRBV19	CASRWTSGSYEQYF	TGTGCCAGTAGATGGACTAGCGGCTCCTACGAGCAGTACTTC
TRBJ1-1	TRBD1	NA	TRBV5-1	CASSTTGTANTEAFF	TGCGCCAGCAGCACCACCGGGACAGCGAACACTGAAGCTTTCTTT
TRBJ2-3	NA	once	TRBV21-1	CASSSPREVAGPRPTDTQYF	TGTGCCAGCAGCTCACCCCGGGAGGTAGCGGGTCCGAGACCCACAGATACGCAGTATTTT
TRBJ1-1	TRBD1	NA	TRBV4-1	CASSQAGQQTNTEAFF	TGCGCCAGCAGCCAAGCGGGACAGCAAACGAACACTGAAGCTTTCTTT
TRBJ1-2	NA	NA	TRBV18	CASSQQDYGYTF	TGTGCCAGCTCACAACAGGACTATGGCTACACCTTC
TRBJ2-1	NA	NA	TRBV6-4	CASSEWASSNNEQFF	TGTGCCAGCAGTGAATGGGCTAGCAGTAACAATGAGCAGTTCTTC
TRBJ2-2	NA	NA	TRBV6-5	CASTHGGETGELFF	TGTGCCAGCACCCACGGAGGGGAGACCGGGGAGCTGTTTTTT
TRBJ1-5	NA	NA	TRBV6-5	CASSLAGDQPQHF	TGTGCCAGCAGCCTGGCCGGGGATCAGCCCCAGCATTTT
TRBJ1-2	NA	NA	TRBV30	CAWSPYGRGWNTPDQGYGYTF	TGTGCCTGGAGTCCTTATGGCAGGGGATGGAACACCCCAGATCAGGGCTATGGCTACACCTTC
TRBJ2-7	NA	NA	TRBV4-1	CASSQEEGGYEQYF	TGCGCCAGCAGCCAAGAGGAGGGCGGCTACGAGCAGTACTTC
TRBJ2-1	TRBD2	NA	TRBV7-8	CASSSTNPSGGVWNEQFF	TGTGCCAGCAGCTCCACTAACCCTAGCGGGGGGGTGTGGAATGAGCAGTTCTTC
TRBJ2-3	NA	NA	TRBV7-2	CASSSRTSGDTQYF	TGTGCCAGCAGCAGCCGGACCAGCGGGGATACGCAGTATTTT
TRBJ1-5	NA	NA	TRBV27	CASGGGDSNQPQHF	TGTGCCAGCGGGGGAGGGGATAGCAATCAGCCCCAGCATTTT
TRBJ2-7	TRBD2	NA	TRBV19	CASSLAGGGAYEQYF	TGTGCCAGTAGTTTGGCGGGAGGAGGAGCCTACGAGCAGTACTTC
TRBJ2-3	TRBD2	NA	TRBV5-4	CASSKLAGFTDTQYF	TGTGCCAGCAGCAAACTAGCGGGGTTTACAGATACGCAGTATTTT
TRBJ2-2	NA	NA	TRBV6-2/TRBV6-3	CASSLLTVDNTGELFF	TGTGCCAGCAGCCTTTTGACAGTGGACAACACCGGGGAGCTGTTTTTT
TRBJ2-1	NA	NA	TRBV10-3	CAISAGLTSLVGQFF	TGTGCCATCAGTGCGGGACTCACCTCCTTGGTTGGGCAGTTCTTC
TRBJ1-2	TRBD1	once	TRBV4-1	CASSQAGGYGYTF	TGCGCCAGCAGCCAAGCAGGGGGCTATGGCTACACCTTC
TRBJ2-3	TRBD2	NA	TRBV19	CASSIKGLAADTQYF	TGTGCCAGTAGTATAAAGGGGCTAGCGGCAGATACGCAGTATTTT
TRBJ2-7	TRBD1	NA	TRBV5-1	CASSRQGAAYEQYF	TGCGCCAGCAGTAGACAGGGGGCGGCCTACGAGCAGTACTTC
TRBJ2-1	TRBD2	NA	TRBV9	CASSASGGSYNEQFF	TGTGCCAGCAGCGCTAGCGGAGGCTCCTACAATGAGCAGTTCTTC
TRBJ1-6	NA	NA	TRBV6-5	CASSYRPRQGSPLHF	TGTGCCAGCAGTTATCGGCCTCGCCAGGGTTCACCCCTCCACTTT
TRBJ2-3	NA	NA	TRBV24-1	CATSDLRQETDTQYF	TGTGCCACCAGTGATTTGAGACAGGAGACAGATACGCAGTATTTT
TRBJ1-2	TRBD1	NA	TRBV10-3	CAISEDRGRGYTF	TGTGCCATCAGTGAGGACAGGGGGCGAGGCTACACCTTC
TRBJ2-5	TRBD2	NA	TRBV6-5	CASASAGGETQYF	TGTGCCAGCGCCTCGGCGGGAGGCGAGACCCAGTACTTC
TRBJ1-2	NA	few	TRBV6-1	CASSEGWTERGGYTF	TGTGCCAGCAGTGAAGGCTGGACGGAGCGGGGCGGCTACACCTTC
TRBJ2-7	TRBD1	NA	TRBV11-2	CASSSIPLSTGTYEQYF	TGTGCCAGCAGCTCTATCCCCCTCTCGACAGGGACCTACGAGCAGTACTTC
TRBJ1-2	NA	once	TRBV30	CAWSIQGYGYTF	TGTGCCTGGAGTATTCAGGGCTATGGCTACACCTTC
TRBJ1-5	TRBD1	NA	TRBV10-1	CASSESRGTGAYQPQHF	TGCGCCAGCAGTGAGTCGAGAGGGACAGGGGCGTACCAGCCCCAGCATTTT
TRBJ1-4	NA	NA	TRBV2	CASIAPRDLANEKLFF	TGTGCCAGCATCGCTCCCAGGGACTTGGCTAATGAAAAACTGTTTTTT
TRBJ2-3	NA	NA	TRBV4-3	CASSQEQTDTQYF	TGCGCCAGCAGCCAAGAACAGACAGATACGCAGTATTTT
TRBJ2-1	NA	NA	TRBV28	CASSLSLKTASSYNEQFF	TGTGCCAGCAGTTTATCCCTCAAGACTGCTAGCTCCTACAATGAGCAGTTCTTC
TRBJ1-6	NA	once	TRBV2	CASSGRVGGRYSPLHF	TGTGCCAGCAGCGGGAGGGTGGGGGGAAGGTACTCACCCCTCCACTTT
TRBJ2-7	NA	NA	TRBV5-6	CASSFRGNEQYF	TGTGCCAGCAGCTTTCGGGGGAACGAGCAGTACTTC
TRBJ1-2	TRBD1	NA	TRBV28	CASSPGTGNSYTF	TGTGCCAGCAGTCCCGGGACAGGGAATTCCTACACCTTC
TRBJ2-5	NA	NA	TRBV6-5	CASSTSGETQYF	TGTGCCAGCAGCACCAGCGGGGAGACCCAGTACTTC
TRBJ2-2	TRBD1	NA	TRBV6-5	CASRRQGGNTGELFF	TGTGCCAGCAGACGACAGGGGGGGAACACCGGGGAGCTGTTTTTT
TRBJ2-7	NA	few	TRBV7-8	CASSFASSRWSEQYF	TGTGCCAGCAGCTTTGCCTCTAGCAGGTGGAGCGAGCAGTACTTC
TRBJ1-2	NA	few	TRBV11-2	CASSLSGSYGYTF	TGTGCCAGCAGCTTATCGGGATCCTATGGCTACACCTTC
TRBJ2-1	TRBD2	NA	TRBV25-1	CASSELAGGPSYNEQFF	TGTGCCAGCAGTGAGTTAGCGGGAGGGCCCTCCTACAATGAGCAGTTCTTC
TRBJ2-1	TRBD2	NA	TRBV19	CASRPGGRGGRVNEQFF	TGTGCCAGTAGGCCGGGAGGGCGAGGCGGGAGGGTGAATGAGCAGTTCTTC
TRBJ2-3	TRBD2	few	TRBV5-1	CASSSPGGRSTDTQYF	TGCGCCAGCAGCTCCCCGGGGGGGAGGAGCACAGATACGCAGTATTTT